The present entry profiles one T cell receptor beta chain with its context. Its target is not known. Germline assignment: CDR1 KGHSH and CDR2 LQKENI. Trimming at V came to 1 base and at J to 6 bases, leaving 8 bases not matched to a gene. This CDR3 is 15 amino acids long. The sample is drawn from a study of cytomegalovirus exposure and HLA in healthy donors. Study conclusions and caveats: Sequencing likely produced, as an artifact, a cluster of highly shared sequence variants. Across donors, most TCRs were seen rarely, yet some public ones were widespread. About 87% or about 30% of the time was how often most TCR beta V segments were productive, according to an earlier analysis.

In the PCR, 60 Vbeta and 13 Jbeta primers were used. Original handling: Later, an analysis found around 80 million unique TCR beta chains, and about 10 million of these were shared. Measured with immunoSEQ multiplex PCR; TCRdb has only the in-frame clones, and not every one. The V and J calls and the clone size are those of that table, but D and trimming were determined from the DNA. The profile shows 65,000 to 90,000 clones, roughly 82% of them singletons. Sequencing was carried out using PBMCs. This sequence originates from a man between 18 and 29 years old in good health and CMV-seronegative. The chain recombines TRBV18 with TRBJ2-7; 8 positions agree with TRBD1. The CDR3 spells CASSPLDRGRSEQYF. CDR3 coding DNA: TGTGCCAGCTCACCACTAGACAGGGGTCGATCCGAGCAGTACTTC.